Listed below are T cell receptor beta chains from one sample, sequenced in a study of blood T cell repertoires in COVID-19. Clones were read by immunoSEQ multiplex PCR, and TCRdb kept only the in-frame ones, dropping some. The sample lists 330,000 or so clones; 87% were seen once. The sample comprised PBMCs or T cells enriched from blood (not recorded which). The receptors derive from a man aged 40-49 years in a cohort exposed to, infected with or recovered from COVID-19 (not recorded which). Both conserved end residues are part of each CDR3. Fields, in order: D gene, V gene, J gene, CDR3 protein. The D gene is left open where the match is weak.

TRBD1	TRBV7-8	TRBJ1-1	CASSLQGAVVEAFF
NA	TRBV19	TRBJ1-1	CASSIGQENTEAFF
TRBD2	TRBV5-4	TRBJ2-7	CASSFTSGRASYEQYF
NA	TRBV25-1	TRBJ1-1	CASSELRENTEAFF
TRBD2	TRBV7-9	TRBJ2-1	CASSLTSGANEQFF
TRBD2	TRBV2	TRBJ2-1	CASSEGREGLLEQFF
TRBD2	TRBV11-2	TRBJ2-7	CASSLVGTSGRAGDEQYF
NA	TRBV2	TRBJ1-1	CASSLDSRTEAFF
NA	TRBV11-2	TRBJ2-7	CASSALWRANYEQYF
NA	TRBV7-9	TRBJ2-3	CASSSLEGPSTDTQYF
NA	TRBV5-5	TRBJ2-7	CASSLQGRYEQYF
TRBD2	TRBV27	TRBJ2-7	CASSLLRSGTSGIYEQYF
TRBD1	TRBV7-2	TRBJ1-6	CASSLAATGRYNSPLHF
NA	TRBV21-1	TRBJ2-7	CASPKPGQATYEQYF
TRBD1	TRBV19	TRBJ1-2	CASSRTGEANYGYTF
TRBD1	TRBV5-5	TRBJ2-7	CASSFSRDRVNEQYF
NA	TRBV6-2/TRBV6-3	TRBJ2-7	CASSYVRLPISYEQYF
NA	TRBV11-3	TRBJ2-4	CASSLQGGNIQYF
TRBD1	TRBV5-1	TRBJ1-2	CASSPTRQGRNYGYTF
NA	TRBV5-1	TRBJ1-5	CASSLGGRNQPQHF
NA	TRBV2	TRBJ1-3	CASFGASGNTIYF
NA	TRBV28	TRBJ2-1	CASSYRFLEGFSSSYNEQFF
NA	TRBV3-1/TRBV3-2	TRBJ1-6	CASSPRQQSNSPLHF
TRBD2	TRBV19	TRBJ2-1	CASSMVKREGGEQFF
NA	TRBV28	TRBJ1-4	CASSLGGEPNEKLFF
TRBD2	TRBV28	TRBJ2-7	CASSPSGRITYEQYF
NA	TRBV29-1	TRBJ2-5	CSVEVGGETQYF
NA	TRBV29-1	TRBJ1-2	CSVEEWSVNYGYTF
NA	TRBV7-9	TRBJ1-2	CASSTNTYNYGYTF
TRBD1	TRBV2	TRBJ1-3	CASSATGEGNTIYF
NA	TRBV3-1/TRBV3-2	TRBJ1-1	CASSHTTEAFF
TRBD2	TRBV5-1	TRBJ2-3	CASSLEGGPRTDTQYF
NA	TRBV5-1	TRBJ1-3	CASSLGGPSGNTIYF
NA	TRBV12-5	TRBJ2-7	CASGLSQGPQYF
TRBD1	TRBV5-1	TRBJ1-1	CASGKDGQGSTEAFF
TRBD2	TRBV6-1	TRBJ2-1	CASSELLAGVGNEQFF